The entry below gives a single T cell receptor (beta chain) sequence along with its context. Its specificity is unknown. This sample was taken from a study of graft-versus-host responses after intestinal transplantation. Study details: The study gave all recipients anti-thymocyte globulin induction, then tacrolimus and steroids for 2 to 3 years.

Measured with immunoSEQ multiplex PCR; TCRdb has only the in-frame clones, and not every one. The table records about 130,000 clones, about 90% of them present only once. The V and J ends lost 2 bases and 1 base respectively, with 14 bases between them. CDR3 length: 16 residues. Germline V gene data show CDR1 as SGDLS and CDR2 as YYNGEE. Findings of the study overall: Early after transplant, HvG clones declined as circulating GvH clones peaked.

This receptor was taken from a human donor who received an intestinal transplant. The input for sequencing was unstimulated CD4+ T cells sorted from spleen or lymph node cells, taken before intestinal transplant. The J gene is TRBJ2-3, the V gene TRBV9; D gene unclear. The CDR3 protein is CASSVGRVLGTDTQYF. The CDR3 DNA sequence: TGTGCCAGCAGCGTTGGACGGGTACTTGGCACAGATACGCAGTATTTT.